What follows are 28 T cell receptor beta chains derived from one specimen sequenced in a study of regulatory T cells in long-lasting Graves disease. Construction of the TCR beta libraries employed iRepertoire HTBI primers in conjunction with Arm-PCR of CDR3 regions. TCRdb reanalysed the multiplex PCR reads using MiXCR and keeps one entry per CDR3 protein. The sample includes roughly 500,000 distinct CDR3 sequences, around a fifth of them seen just once. As for time point: persistent/refractory GD, antithyroid drugs over 5 years with positive TRAb. With RNA extracted from PBMCs as input, the TCR library was made. The starting material was peripheral blood mononuclear cells (PBMCs), obtained when the disease was refractory, from a patient treated with antithyroid drugs. The receptors derive from a female donor with Graves disease.

This clonotype was seen repeatedly, ten times or more. The genes are TRBV12-3 or TRBV12-4 and TRBJ1-2; 8 bases align to TRBD1. V shed 6 bases and J 4 bases; nucleotides not matched to a gene: 7. There are 14 residues in the CDR3. The CDR3 nucleotides are TGTGCCAGCAGCAGACAGGGGAAATTCTATGGCTACACCTTC. Its protein product is CASSRQGKFYGYTF.

As concerns this clonotype: This could be a read error, since a much larger clone is one nucleotide away. V is TRBV12-3 or TRBV12-4 and J is TRBJ1-2; D is perhaps TRBD1 (5 bases). This CDR3 contains 14 residues. In nucleotides, the CDR3 is TGTGCCGGCAGGCGACCCGGGGCCTCCTATGGCTACACCTTC. Residues: CAGRRPGASYGYTF.

At least ten counts were recorded for this clonotype. Here the CDR3 reads CASSTGQVTYEQYF. CDR3 in DNA: TGCGCCAGCAGCACGGGACAGGTGACCTACGAGCAGTACTTC. The rearrangement joins TRBV5-1 to TRBJ2-7, with 8 nucleotides matching TRBD1. The ends lost 4 bases at V and 2 bases at J; junction bases unmatched: 5. Germline CDR1 reads SGHRS; CDR2 reads YFSETQ. CDR3 length equals 14 residues. Full variable domain (remainder filled in from reference TRBV5-1 and TRBJ2-7): KAGVTQTPRYLIKTRGQQVTLSCSPISGHRSVSWYQQTPGQGLQFLFEYFSETQRNKGNFPGRFSGRQFSNSRSEMNVSTLELGDSALYLCASSTGQVTYEQYFGPGTRLTVT.

In this sample, this clonotype turned up many times. The chain recombines TRBV27 with TRBJ2-7, with D unclear. Trimming pared 4 bases from V and 2 bases from J, leaving 15 bases between. The CDR3 contains 15 residues. Germline lookup yields CDR1 MNHEY and CDR2 SMNVEV (reference sequence). This CDR3 is CASSSRALIPYEQYF. CDR3 sequence (DNA): TGTGCCAGCAGTTCCCGGGCCCTCATACCCTACGAGCAGTACTTC.

This clonotype showed up just a few times. V and J are TRBV6-2 or TRBV6-3 and TRBJ1-4; D is undetermined. The CDR3 extends over 11 amino acids. Looked up from germline, CDR1 is MNHEY and CDR2 is SVGEGT. Trimming removed 5 bases at V and 6 bases at J, with 4 bases between. CDR3 sequence (DNA): TGTGCCAGCAGTGATTATGAAAAACTGTTTTTT. Translating it yields CASSDYEKLFF.

This clonotype was seen a handful of times. The chain has TRBV19 and TRBJ2-5; 8 bases match TRBD2. There are 18 residues in the CDR3. CDR1 is LNHDA, CDR2 SQIVND, per germline (reference sequence). J gave up 5 bases and V 4 bases, and 18 bases lay outside the gene matches. The CDR3 DNA is TGTGCCAGTAGTACAAGGCGGGACGCCGGGAGGGCCTCGGAGACCCAGTACTTC. This codes for CASSTRRDAGRASETQYF.

This chain uses TRBV30 with TRBJ1-1, with D hard to call. V was cut by 5 bases and J by 2 bases, with 6 bases left in between. This CDR3 spans 11 amino acids. Germline V gives CDR1 GTSNPN, CDR2 SVGIG (reference sequence). CDR3 DNA: TGTGCCTGGGAATTAAACACTGAAGCTTTCTTT. This encodes CAWELNTEAFF.

This clonotype has just one count. Just one base apart from a much larger clone, this may be a read error. The chain links TRBV6-1 to TRBJ1-1; 9 bases agree with TRBD1. Germline V CDR1 and CDR2: MNHNS, SASEGT. This CDR3 is 15 amino acids long. The CDR3 DNA is TGTGCCAGCAGCCCAACCGGGACAGGGAACACTGGAGCTTTCTTT. Residues: CASSPTGTGNTGAFF.

This clonotype was found a few times. V gene TRBV7-2 combines with J gene TRBJ1-5; D remains ambiguous. This CDR3 is 14 amino acids long. Per germline, CDR1 SGHTA and CDR2 FQGNSA. Trimming removed 1 base from V and 5 bases from J, with 9 bases in between. The CDR3 DNA is TGTGCCAGCAGCTTAGGGAATGGAGATCAGCCCCAGCATTTT. It yields the protein CASSLGNGDQPQHF.

This clonotype was detected a few times. This chain links TRBV7-6 with TRBJ2-2; TRBD1 aligns across 9 bases. The V and J ends lost 7 bases and 7 bases, in that order; junction bases with no gene match: 4. The CDR3 runs 13 residues. Germline V CDR1 and CDR2: SGHVS, FNYEAQ. The CDR3 DNA follows: TGTGCCAGCAACAGGGGGCTTGTCGGGGAGCTGTTTTTT. It specifies CASNRGLVGELFF.

This clonotype has a handful of counts. The J gene is TRBJ1-1, the V gene TRBV5-1, with a possible D match to TRBD1 (5 bases). V lost 0 bases and J 3 bases, leaving 12 bases between the germline ends. Germline V gene sequence: CDR1 SGHRS, CDR2 YFSETQ. This CDR3 has 15 amino acids. CDR3 in DNA: TGCGCCAGCAGCTTGGTGGGGGGTAGGGACACTGAAGCTTTCTTT. Its protein is CASSLVGGRDTEAFF.

The chain employs TRBV13 and TRBJ1-5, with TRBD1 identical over 9 bases. With V trimmed by 4 bases and J by 6 bases, 7 bases remained unmatched. Germline V gives CDR1 PRHDT, CDR2 FYEKMQ (reference sequence). The CDR3 covers 15 residues. The CDR3 nucleotides are TGTGCCAGCAGCTCCGGGACAGGGAGTGGTCAGCCCCAGCATTTT. This encodes CASSSGTGSGQPQHF.

CDR3 residues: CASSLVPTVAGRGNEQFF. The DNA for the CDR3 is TGTGCCAGCAGCTTAGTACCCACCGTAGCGGGACGGGGCAATGAGCAGTTCTTC. This chain uses TRBV7-9 with TRBJ2-1; 8 bases line up with TRBD2. Germline V lookup: CDR1 SEHNR, CDR2 FQNEAQ (reference sequence). J lost 6 bases, V lost 1 base, and 14 bases had no gene match. CDR3 length: 18 residues.

This clonotype appeared many times. This chain uses TRBV6-1 with TRBJ1-6; the D gene is possibly TRBD1 (5 bases). Germline V gene data show CDR1 as MNHNS and CDR2 as SASEGT. This CDR3 is 13 amino acids long. Trimming cost V 6 bases and J 8 bases, with 11 bases left between them. CDR3 region: CASRGAVYSPLHF. DNA for the CDR3: TGTGCCAGCAGAGGGGCAGTATATTCACCCCTCCACTTT.

The chain has TRBV29-1 and TRBJ1-2; tentative D call: TRBD1 (5 bases). The CDR3 totals 11 residues. The V end lost 8 bases, the J end lost 7 bases, and 14 bases lay between the germline ends. In germline, CDR1 is SQVTM, CDR2 ANQGSEA. CDR3 bases: TGCAGCATATCAGGGCGGGGTGGCTACACCTTC. This gives the protein CSISGRGGYTF.

This chain joins TRBV29-1 and TRBJ1-1; D is possibly TRBD1 (6 bases). V gave up 5 bases and J gave up 7 bases, with 11 bases separating them. The germline V gene has CDR1 SQVTM and CDR2 ANQGSEA. There are 11 residues in the CDR3. As DNA, the CDR3 is TGCAGCGTTAACCGGGACATTGAAGCTTTCTTT. This codes for CSVNRDIEAFF. Together with reference TRBV29-1 and TRBJ1-1, the CDR3 gives the full variable domain: SAVISQKPSRDICQRGTSLTIQCQVDSQVTMMFWYRQQPGQSLTLIATANQGSEATYESGFVIDKFPISRPNLTFSTLTVSNMSPEDSSIYLCSVNRDIEAFFGQGTRLTVV.

The chain has TRBV6-1 and TRBJ2-2; 8 nucleotides line up with TRBD2. Per the germline V gene, CDR1 is MNHNS and CDR2 is SASEGT. CDR3 length equals 15 residues. The V gene end was trimmed by 5 bases and the J gene end by 0 bases; junction bases not matched to a gene: 2. In DNA, the CDR3 is TGTGCCAGCAGTCGACTAGCGTCGAACACCGGGGAGCTGTTTTTT. Its protein is CASSRLASNTGELFF.

Ten or more counts support this clonotype. This chain uses TRBV6-5 with TRBJ1-2; weak D call: TRBD1 (6 bases). This CDR3 has 17 residues. The V and J ends lost 2 bases and 1 base respectively, with 17 bases between them. Germline-derived CDR1 and CDR2 are MNHEY and SVGAGI. CDR3 DNA: TGTGCCAGCAGTTACCCTCCTCGGGACAACAATAACTATGGCTACACCTTC. Protein: CASSYPPRDNNNYGYTF.

This clonotype occurred a few times. The CDR3 nucleotides are TGTGCCAGCAGCTTAGCCACAGCTCACGTCCTGACTTTC. Protein: CASSLATAHVLTF. The J gene is TRBJ2-6, the V gene TRBV7-2; D is undetermined. The germline CDR1 and CDR2 sequences are SGHTA and FQGNSA. The CDR3 extends over 13 amino acids. Trimming took 0 bases from V and 11 from J, leaving 8 bases between them.

The V call is TRBV6-1, the J call TRBJ2-6; D is perhaps TRBD2 (6 bases). The V end lost 7 bases, the J end lost 4 bases, and 20 bases lay between the germline ends. CDR1 is MNHNS, CDR2 SASEGT, per germline. The CDR3 is 17 amino acids. The CDR3 loop reads CASKIGLRESGANVLTF. Here the CDR3 DNA reads TGTGCCAGCAAGATAGGTTTGCGGGAATCCGGGGCCAACGTCCTGACTTTC.

V gene TRBV19 combines with J gene TRBJ2-2, with 9 bases matching TRBD1. This CDR3 is 18 amino acids long. CDR1 LNHDA and CDR2 SQIVND come from the germline V gene (reference sequence). After removal of 10 bases from V and 6 bases from J, the junction contained 21 bases not matched to a gene. The CDR3 nucleotides read TGTGCCACCCTACCCCTTTCCGGGACAGGGAAAGGCGCCGGGGAGCTGTTTTTT. This sequence encodes CATLPLSGTGKGAGELFF.

The table lists this clonotype with many counts. This chain uses TRBV12-3 or TRBV12-4 with TRBJ2-5; D remains unclear. Trimming removed 2 bases from V and 5 bases from J, with 9 bases in between. CDR3 length equals 13 residues. The CDR3 region has the DNA TGTGCCAGCAGTTTAACTGGGCGTGAGACCCAGTACTTC. Its protein product is CASSLTGRETQYF.

The chain links TRBV4-1 to TRBJ2-5; the D is unclear. Germline CDR1 is MGHRA and CDR2 is YSYEKL. Trimming removed 0 bases from V and 5 bases from J, with 19 bases in between. The CDR3 is 17 residues long. CDR3 residues: CASSQDWAPTPGETQYF. Here the CDR3 DNA reads TGCGCCAGCAGCCAAGATTGGGCGCCCACCCCTGGGGAGACCCAGTACTTC.

This clonotype was observed at least ten times. The chain employs TRBV24-1 and TRBJ1-1; 7 bases are a match to TRBD1. Germline loops: CDR1 KGHDR, CDR2 SFDVKD. The CDR3 extends over 14 amino acids. The V and J ends lost 4 bases and 3 bases, in that order; junction bases with no gene match: 4. As DNA, the CDR3 is TGTGCCACCAGTGACGCGGGGACAGACACTGAAGCTTTCTTT. Protein product: CATSDAGTDTEAFF.

The V and J genes are TRBV19 and TRBJ2-5; 8 bases align to TRBD2. This CDR3 has 15 amino acids. The germline V gene encodes CDR1 LNHDA and CDR2 SQIVND (reference sequence). V dropped 3 bases and J dropped 5; count of bases not matched to a gene: 8. For the CDR3, the DNA is TGTGCCAGTAGTATCTCCGGGACTAGAGGGGAGACCCAGTACTTC. Amino acid sequence: CASSISGTRGETQYF.

This clonotype was seen ten or more times. The chain joins TRBV12-3 or TRBV12-4 to TRBJ1-6; the match to TRBD1 covers 11 bases. The V segment lost 6 bases and the J segment 14 bases; nucleotides outside the gene matches: 6. The CDR3 is made up of 13 amino acids. The CDR3 DNA reads as TGTGCCAGCAGCGGACAGGGGGCGCGGGCCCTCCACTTT. The encoded protein is CASSGQGARALHF.

This chain joins TRBV19 and TRBJ1-1; TRBD1 might be the D (5 bases). With 6 bases removed from V and 0 bases from J, the gap between germline ends came to 17 bases. The CDR3 extends over 16 amino acids. The germline gives CDR1 LNHDA, CDR2 SQIVND (reference sequence). CDR3 in amino acids: CASSPYGGGLNTEAFF. The CDR3 region has the DNA TGTGCCAGTAGCCCTTACGGGGGAGGACTGAACACTGAAGCTTTCTTT. Combining the CDR3 with reference TRBV19 and TRBJ1-1 gives the whole variable domain DGGITQSPKYLFRKEGQNVTLSCEQNLNHDAMYWYRQDPGQGLRLIYYSQIVNDFQKGDIAEGYSVSREKKESFPLTVTSAQKNPTAFYLCASSPYGGGLNTEAFFGQGTRLTVV.

This chain uses TRBV6-2 or TRBV6-3 with TRBJ2-2; D unresolved. The CDR3 has 14 residues. The V gene's germline CDR1 is MNHEY and CDR2 SVGEGT. Trimming took 6 bases from V and 6 from J, leaving 14 bases between them. CDR3: CASSPSPTPGELFF. DNA of the CDR3: TGTGCCAGCAGCCCCAGCCCCACTCCCGGGGAGCTGTTTTTT.